This TCR beta chain was recovered during a study of early T cells in non-severe SARS-CoV-2 infection (TCRdb year 2021). Context from the whole study: Because TCR sequencing was done on bulk RNA from unsorted whole blood, the alpha and beta chains could not be paired. What the research found in general, with its limitations: VDJdb matching was skewed toward anti-spike CD8 responses, so virus-specific expansions were likely underestimated and private and CD4 specificities were missed.

The library came from 5' RACE. For sequencing, a NextSeq 500 was employed. In the TCR library protocol, unique molecular identifiers were attached to individual cDNA molecules to correct for PCR bias and sequencing error. Sequencing covered both TCR alpha and beta chains, and within each sample the abundances of alpha and beta sequences were tightly co-correlated. Per the authors' processing: Decombinator V4 was used to annotate the V gene, J gene and CDR3 of the TCR sequences. Expanded TCRs were defined as changing significantly between any two time points under a Poisson model with p below 0.0001. TCR abundances were normalised to the total number of TCRs sequenced in each sample and reported as counts per million. TRAV1-2 paired with TRAJ12, TRAJ20 or TRAJ33 defined MAIT TCRs, while TRAV10 paired with TRAJ18 defined iNKT TCRs. VDJdb, accessed 1 November 2021, was searched for CMV, EBV and SARS-CoV-2 annotated TCRs, with TCRs annotated for multiple antigens excluded. In TCRdb, the public reads were trimmed at Q25 with fastp and aligned with MiXCR, with productive beta chains retained. Duplicate CDR3 protein sequences are folded into a single record with the most common DNA and genes. Clone size and V and J calls follow TCRdb, not the original study. A total of tens of thousands of distinct CDR3 sequences appear in this sample, roughly 15% of them only once. In total, the top ten clones hold roughly 1.4% of the sample.

V and J are truncated by 7 bases and 7 bases respectively, leaving an intervening sequence of 13 bases. The CDR3 contains 12 residues, cysteine and phenylalanine counted. Here the CDR3 DNA is all that survives: 36 bases in frame from base 1. Taken from the germline V gene, the CDR1 and CDR2 loops are MNHEY and SVGEGT. This was a case-control study nested in a cohort of healthcare workers in London, UK, who had nasopharyngeal swab PCR tests and blood samples taken every week. Healthcare workers were recruited between 23 and 31 March 2020, during the week of the UK lockdown, and were followed weekly for up to about 16 weeks. This clonotype appeared a few times. There is no known antigen for this receptor. Base-call qualities are not available, and no considerably larger clone is one nucleotide away.

This receptor was taken from an adult who was a healthcare worker with PCR-confirmed SARS-CoV-2 infection or an uninfected control (not recorded which). Here the chain combines TRBV6-2 or TRBV6-3 and TRBJ2-5; TRBD2 might be the D gene, on 6 matching bases. The sample was whole blood. The DNA sequence follows: TGTGCCAGCACCGACGGGGACTCGACCCAGTACTTC. This yields the protein CASTDGDSTQYF.